This TCR beta chain was identified during a study of shared clonotypes between healthy human individuals. CD45RA-negative memory and CD45RA+ naive subsets were split from the CD4+ cells. This table comes from immunoSEQ multiplex PCR, and its TCRdb copy is limited to in-frame clones, with some not included. The sample contains 2 million to 3 million clones, 80% to 95% of which appear only once. V was pared by 0 bases and J by 5 bases, with 13 bases between. The CDR3 is made up of 15 amino acids. Germline CDR1 and CDR2: SGDLS and YYNGEE. Sample: naive CD4+ T cells from PBMCs. The subset here: CD45RA+ positively selected. This TCR derives from a man between 18 and 35 years old in good health. Some clones in this sample may be carry-over from other donors' samples. This chain connects TRBV9 to TRBJ2-3; maybe TRBD2 (6 bases). The CDR3 loop reads CASSVVGGMVDTQYF. The CDR3 DNA sequence: TGTGCCAGCAGCGTAGTGGGGGGAATGGTAGATACGCAGTATTTT.